This T cell receptor beta chain is drawn from a study of vaccination effects on CD4 cells after COVID-19. Study-level results: Vaccine-induced clones in healthy vaccinees cross-reacted with common cold coronaviruses in only 1 of 255 cases.

A single count supports this clone. Antigen unknown. Antigen-specific CD4+ T cells were first expanded with viral peptide pools by the ViraFEST assay and only then sequenced. Subsequent to a culture period of less than twelve days, CD4+ T cells were isolated. Nucleocapsid antibodies were negative in the vaccine recipients, who had never had SARS-CoV-2 infection. Data came from immunoSEQ multiplex PCR; TCRdb stores just in-frame clones and leaves some out. Of 40,000 to 50,000 clones in the sample, 55% to 75% are singletons; the top ten hold 20% to 30%. There are 15 residues in the CDR3. Germline V gene lookup returns CDR1 LGHDT and CDR2 YNNKEL (reference sequence). Germline trimming cut 1 base from V and 5 bases from J; bases unmatched to any gene: 6.

V is TRBV3-1 (or the pseudogene TRBV3-2) and J is TRBJ2-7, with 9 nucleotides matching TRBD2. The sequence derives from a human donor who received a COVID-19 vaccine. The sample consisted of CD4+ T cells from PBMCs cultured with HCoV-OC43 spike peptides, taken before COVID-19 vaccination. The subset: HCoV-OC43 spike overlapping peptide pool stimulation. The CDR3, as DNA: TGTGCCAGCAGCCAAGGAGCGGGAGGCTGGAACGAGCAGTACTTC. This translates into CASSQGAGGWNEQYF.